This is a list of T cell receptor beta chains from one sample in a study of T cells in tuberculosis. Libraries were prepared by immunoSEQ multiplex PCR; TCRdb keeps only in-frame clonotypes and omits some of them. The data show tens of thousands of clones, with roughly nine tenths seen just once and 2.2% held by the top ten. Sequencing input: PBMCs. The receptors were sampled from a donor between 10 and 35 years old with latent tuberculosis or without tuberculosis infection. Each CDR3 is given with its conserved first and last residue. Each record gives: J gene, D gene, clone size, V gene, CDR3 DNA, CDR3 protein. The D gene is left open where the match is weak. Clone size is stated in some rows and not others, as once, few, many or a class when expanded.

TRBJ1-4 TRBD1 - TRBV4-3 TGCGCCAGCAGCCGAAAGGGACAGGGTAATGAAAAACTGTTTTTT CASSRKGQGNEKLFF
TRBJ2-3 - - TRBV4-2 TGTGCCAGCAGCCAAAAAGGGGGGGGTAGTACGCAGTATTTT CASSQKGGGSTQYF
TRBJ2-7 - - TRBV6-4 TGTGCCAGCAGTGACAAGGTCCAGGTGAACGAGCAGTACTTC CASSDKVQVNEQYF
TRBJ2-2 - - TRBV5-4 TGTGCCAGCAGCAAGATGGGGGGCACCGGGGAGCTGTTTTTT CASSKMGGTGELFF
TRBJ1-5 TRBD1 - TRBV7-9 TGTGCCAGCAGCTGGGGACAGGGGGGGCAGCCCCAGCATTTT CASSWGQGGQPQHF
TRBJ2-2 TRBD1 few TRBV11-2 TGTGCCAGCAGCTTAAGAGCGAGAGAGGGACAGTCAGTCACCGGGGAGCTGTTTTTT CASSLRAREGQSVTGELFF
TRBJ2-3 TRBD1 once TRBV10-3 TGTGCCATCAGATCGGACAGGGGTACAGATACGCAGTATTTT CAIRSDRGTDTQYF
TRBJ1-1 - - TRBV7-9 TGTGCCAGCAGCTTATCTATGAACACTGAAGCTTTCTTT CASSLSMNTEAFF
TRBJ1-1 TRBD1 - TRBV28 TGTGCCAGCAGTTTCCCCCCGGGACAGAACAATTGGGAGTTCGCTGAAGCTTTCTTT CASSFPPGQNNWEFAEAFF
TRBJ2-1 - few TRBV7-9 TGTGCCAGCAGCCTCTCAGGGTCACCAGGAACCAATGAGCAGTTCTTC CASSLSGSPGTNEQFF
TRBJ1-3 - - TRBV4-1 TGCGCCAGCAGCCCCCCGGGGACGGGGGTCTCTGGAAACACCATATATTTT CASSPPGTGVSGNTIYF
TRBJ1-5 TRBD1 few TRBV5-1 TGCGCCAGCAGCTCGGGACAGGGCTCCAATCAGCCCCAGCATTTT CASSSGQGSNQPQHF
TRBJ1-5 - - TRBV19 TGTGCCAGTAAGGAACAGCTAAATAGCAATCAGCCCCAGCATTTT CASKEQLNSNQPQHF
TRBJ1-2 - once TRBV2 TGTGCCAGAGAGGGGACAAGCTACACCTTC CAREGTSYTF
TRBJ2-5 TRBD2 - TRBV27 TGTGCCAGCAGTTTACTATGGGGACTACCTAAAGAGACCCAGTACTTC CASSLLWGLPKETQYF
TRBJ1-2 - - TRBV2 TGTGCCAGCAGTGAGGACCGAGGGTCCTATGGCTACACCTTC CASSEDRGSYGYTF
TRBJ1-1 TRBD1 - TRBV10-1 TGCGCCAGCAGTGCAGGGACAGGGGTTTTCTTT CASSAGTGVFF
TRBJ2-7 - - TRBV7-2 TGTGCCAGCAGCTTAGGGGGTTTCGGGAGAACGGTATCCTACGAGCAGTACTTC CASSLGGFGRTVSYEQYF
TRBJ1-1 TRBD1 - TRBV4-3 TGCGCCAGCAGCCTCCTCGATGGACAGGAAACTGAAGCTTTCTTT CASSLLDGQETEAFF
TRBJ2-1 - - TRBV5-1 TGCGCCAGCAGCGTTAACAATGAGCAGTTCTTC CASSVNNEQFF
TRBJ1-2 TRBD1 - TRBV5-4 TGTGCCAGCAGACCGACAGGGCCCTATGGCTACACCTTC CASRPTGPYGYTF
TRBJ2-5 TRBD2 - TRBV7-9 TGTGCCAGCAGCTTAGTCGACCGGCGGGGGGTGTTTCAAGAGACCCAGTACTTC CASSLVDRRGVFQETQYF
TRBJ2-3 TRBD1 - TRBV5-1 TGCGCCAGCAGCGATGGACAGGGCAGCACAGATACGCAGTATTTT CASSDGQGSTDTQYF
TRBJ1-1 - - TRBV7-9 TGTGCCAGCAGCGTACAGGGATGGGAGACTGAAGCTTTCTTT CASSVQGWETEAFF
TRBJ2-1 TRBD2 - TRBV5-1 TGCGCCAGCTGTAGCGGCGGGGGTTTGGATGAGCAGTTCTTC CASCSGGGLDEQFF
TRBJ1-1 - few TRBV18 TGTGCCAGCTCACCCGATTTCGGGGACACTGAAGCTTTCTTT CASSPDFGDTEAFF
TRBJ2-2 - - TRBV28 TGTGCCAGCAGTACATTCTCTCGGGGGTCCGGGGAGCTGTTTTTT CASSTFSRGSGELFF
TRBJ2-3 TRBD2 - TRBV6-5 TGTGCCAGCAGTCCCGTAGCGGGGGGGCCGGATACGCAGTATTTT CASSPVAGGPDTQYF
TRBJ2-4 - - TRBV28 TGTGCCAGCAGTTTACTTTACTTC CASSLLYF
TRBJ2-5 - - TRBV11-3 TGTGCCAGCAGCTTGACCCGCGGGGAGACCCAGTACTTC CASSLTRGETQYF
TRBJ2-3 TRBD1 - TRBV27 TGTGCCAGCGCTCAACTCGATCTAGGGGGCCCAGATACGCAGTATTTT CASAQLDLGGPDTQYF
TRBJ1-2 - - TRBV6-5 TGTGCCACTCACCCTCCGGCGGTATACTATGGCTACACCTTC CATHPPAVYYGYTF
TRBJ2-7 TRBD1 few TRBV10-1 TGCGCCAGCAGTGAGGACAGGGTCCACGAGCAGTACTTC CASSEDRVHEQYF
TRBJ1-2 - - TRBV5-1 TGCGCCAGCGCAGATTCCCGGGGTAACGGGGTCTATGGCTACACCTTC CASADSRGNGVYGYTF
TRBJ1-3 TRBD1 - TRBV7-9 TGTGCCACCGGGATGTTGGACAGGACGGGAAACACCATATATTTT CATGMLDRTGNTIYF
TRBJ1-1 TRBD1 - TRBV28 TGTGCCAGCAGTTTATTCTGGACAGGGGGTTTAACTGAAGCTTTCTTT CASSLFWTGGLTEAFF
TRBJ1-5 TRBD1 - TRBV7-2 TGTGCCAGCAGCTTGGGGGACAGGAATCAGCCCCAGCATTTT CASSLGDRNQPQHF
TRBJ2-7 TRBD1 - TRBV18 TGTGCCAGCTCAAAATATGACAGGGGGCGCGGCGAGCAGTACTTC CASSKYDRGRGEQYF
TRBJ2-1 TRBD2 - TRBV7-2 TGTGCCAGCACCGGGAGATTGGCGGGAGATGGCATTGAGCAGTTCTTC CASTGRLAGDGIEQFF
TRBJ2-1 TRBD2 - TRBV18 TGTGCCAGCTCACGGACTAGCGGGAGCAATGAGCAGTTCTTC CASSRTSGSNEQFF
TRBJ1-5 - - TRBV29-1 TGCAGCGTTACATCAGGGCCCAATCAGCCCCAGCATTTT CSVTSGPNQPQHF
TRBJ1-1 - - TRBV7-2 TGTGCCAGCAGCTTTCTGAGGGCTGCGACTGAAGCTTTCTTT CASSFLRAATEAFF
TRBJ2-2 - once TRBV30 TGTGCCTCCGACATAGGGGGTAGCGGGTTGAACACCGGGGAGCTGTTTTTT CASDIGGSGLNTGELFF
TRBJ2-3 - - TRBV7-9 TGTGCCAGCAGCTTTTTTATTTGGGGAGGCACAGATACGCAGTATTTT CASSFFIWGGTDTQYF